This TCR beta chain derives from a study of cytomegalovirus exposure and HLA in healthy donors. Study-wide context: Of several hundred genotyped donors, 80% to 85% grouped in the Caucasian-associated ancestry cluster. Notes on the study in general: Overall, around 160 TCR beta chains were annotated as cytomegalovirus-associated. Most TCR sequences proved rare, with some public TCRs found in many donors. The availability of immune exposure information extended only to CMV serostatus.

Concerning this clone: Its antigen is currently unknown.

Germline V gene data show CDR1 as SGHNT and CDR2 as YYREEE (reference sequence). The CDR3 sequence is 15 residues long. Trimming removed 0 bases from V and 4 bases from J; junction bases left unmatched: 5. The PCR employed 60 Vbeta primers together with 13 Jbeta primers. Profiling relied on immunoSEQ multiplex PCR, and the TCRdb table lists in-frame clones only, not all of them. The data show about 100,000 clones, roughly 74% seen once. Sequenced: PBMCs. The receptor comes from a woman in her thirties or forties in good health and CMV-seronegative. The chain employs TRBV5-4 and TRBJ2-3; 7 nucleotides line up with TRBD1. The DNA of the CDR3 is TGTGCCAGCAGCTTGGCTGTCAGGGGGTCAGATACGCAGTATTTT. Translating gives CASSLAVRGSDTQYF.